A single TCR beta chain is shown here with its context. Libraries were prepared by immunoSEQ multiplex PCR; TCRdb keeps only in-frame clonotypes and omits some of them. The sample yields tens of thousands of clones, around 87% seen once. This CDR3 region has 15 residues. The germline V gene encodes CDR1 SGHTS and CDR2 YDEGEE. Deletions cut 3 bases from V and 2 bases from J, with 15 bases between. This entry comes from a study of OX40 agonist ivuxolimab in advanced cancers. Across the whole study: Patients were treated with ivuxolimab, an agonistic anti-OX40 (CD134) antibody. Three individuals attained partial responses, comprising one hepatocellular carcinoma case and two cutaneous melanoma cases. Patients got intravenous ivuxolimab at 0.01 to 10 mg/kg every 2 weeks.

The specimen was CD4+ or CD8+ T cells sorted from blood, collected in a trial of the OX40 agonist ivuxolimab. The chain links TRBV5-8 to TRBJ2-7, with D possibly being TRBD1 (7 bases). This receptor was obtained from an adult with an advanced solid tumor such as melanoma, head and neck, liver or kidney cancer. The CDR3 coding sequence is TGTGCCAGCAGCTCGGCGGGACAGACCCCCTACGAGCAGTACTTC. Translating it yields CASSSAGQTPYEQYF. Looking up the rest from reference TRBV5-8 and TRBJ2-7 gives the full variable domain: EAGVTQSPTHLIKTRGQQATLRCSPISGHTSVYWYQQALGLGLQFLLWYDEGEERNRGNFPPRFSGRQFPNYSSELNVNALELEDSALYLCASSSAGQTPYEQYFGPGTRLTVT.